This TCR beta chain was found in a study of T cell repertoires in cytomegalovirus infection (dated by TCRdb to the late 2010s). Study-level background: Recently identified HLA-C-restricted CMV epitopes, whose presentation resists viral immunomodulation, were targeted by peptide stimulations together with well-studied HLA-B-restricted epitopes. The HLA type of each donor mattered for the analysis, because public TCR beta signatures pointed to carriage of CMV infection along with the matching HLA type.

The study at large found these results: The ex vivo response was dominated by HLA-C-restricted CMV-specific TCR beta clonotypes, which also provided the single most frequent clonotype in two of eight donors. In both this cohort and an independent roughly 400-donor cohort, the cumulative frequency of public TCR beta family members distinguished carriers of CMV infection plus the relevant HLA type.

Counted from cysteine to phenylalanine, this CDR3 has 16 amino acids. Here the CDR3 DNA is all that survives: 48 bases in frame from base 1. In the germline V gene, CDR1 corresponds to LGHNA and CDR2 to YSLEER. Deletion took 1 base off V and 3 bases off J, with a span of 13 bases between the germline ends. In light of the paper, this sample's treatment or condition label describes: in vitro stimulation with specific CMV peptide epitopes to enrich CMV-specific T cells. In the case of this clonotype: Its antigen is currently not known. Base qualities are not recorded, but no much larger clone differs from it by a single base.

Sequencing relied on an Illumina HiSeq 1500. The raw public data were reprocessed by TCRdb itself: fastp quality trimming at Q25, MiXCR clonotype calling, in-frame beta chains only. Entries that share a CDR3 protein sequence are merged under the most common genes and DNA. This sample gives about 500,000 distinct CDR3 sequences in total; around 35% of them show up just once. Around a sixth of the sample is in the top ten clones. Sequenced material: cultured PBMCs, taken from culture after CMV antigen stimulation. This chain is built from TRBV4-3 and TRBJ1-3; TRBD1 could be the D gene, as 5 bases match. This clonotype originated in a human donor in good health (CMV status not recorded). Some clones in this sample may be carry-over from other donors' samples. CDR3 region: CASSQGAGLIGNTIYF. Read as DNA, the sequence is TGCGCCAGCAGCCAAGGAGCAGGGCTGATTGGAAACACCATATATTTT.